The present T cell receptor (beta chain) was sequenced within a study of cytomegalovirus exposure and HLA in healthy donors. 13 Jbeta primers and 60 Vbeta primers were used for the PCR. Clones were sequenced by immunoSEQ multiplex PCR, and TCRdb holds only the in-frame ones, with some missing. The data contain some 99,000 clones, approximately 70% of them seen just once; the ten biggest clones take up about 5%. Findings and caveats of the study: V- and J-gene trimming of TCR beta was linked (in a later analysis) to a missense DCLRE1C variant. In an earlier analysis, most TCR beta V segments were productive about 87% or about 30% of the time.

With respect to this clone: Its antigen is unidentified.

This clonotype was obtained from a woman in her 70s in good health and CMV-seropositive. Material: PBMCs.

The CDR3 sequence is CASSGRNLTGKVGYGYTF. The DNA for the CDR3 is TGTGCCAGCAGCGGCCGAAACCTTACGGGGAAGGTCGGCTATGGCTACACCTTC. This chain joins TRBV7-9 and TRBJ1-2; D gene unclear. Germline V lookup: CDR1 SEHNR, CDR2 FQNEAQ (reference sequence). CDR3 length: 18 residues. V lost 5 bases and J lost 4, with 26 bases in between.